These T cell receptor beta chains were read from a single sample in a study of a mutant IDH1 vaccine in newly diagnosed glioma. Antigens of these TCRs are unknown. Sequencing was performed with immunoSEQ multiplex PCR; in TCRdb, only in-frame clones are kept and a portion is missing. Among 75,000 to 80,000 clones listed, approximately 89% were seen once. Sequences were derived from PBMCs, sampled from a glioma patient whose treatment included an IDH1 peptide vaccine. The receptors originated from a woman in her fifties or sixties with glioma. Both conserved end residues are part of each CDR3. A D gene is named only where the DNA matches it firmly. Clone size, where shown, is once, few, many, or a class for clones that have expanded.

>.|TRBV10-3|TRBJ2-1|TRBD1|13
CAIIGQGANEQFF
TGTGCCATCATCGGACAGGGGGCCAATGAGCAGTTCTTC
>.|TRBV27|TRBJ2-7|TRBD2|15
CASSFRTSGLYEQYF
TGTGCCAGCAGTTTCCGGACTAGCGGCCTCTACGAGCAGTACTTC
>.|TRBV25-1|TRBJ2-5|.|14
CASSESGGGETQYF
TGTGCCAGCAGTGAATCCGGAGGGGGAGAGACCCAGTACTTC
>.|TRBV25-1|TRBJ1-1|TRBD1|13
CASSGTANTEAFF
TGTGCCAGTTCCGGGACAGCGAACACTGAAGCTTTCTTT
>.|TRBV2|TRBJ2-7|.|14
CASSGEHRSYEQYF
TGTGCCAGCAGTGGGGAGCATAGGTCCTACGAGCAGTACTTC
>few|TRBV19|TRBJ1-5|.|14
CASSIRDSNQPQHF
TGTGCCAGTAGTATCCGGGACAGCAATCAGCCCCAGCATTTT
>.|TRBV7-8|TRBJ2-7|TRBD2|11
CASSLLAAQYF
TGTGCCAGCAGCCTACTAGCGGCGCAGTACTTC
>once|TRBV19|TRBJ1-3|.|14
CASSAWTAGNTIYF
TGTGCCAGTAGTGCGTGGACAGCGGGAAACACCATATATTTT
>.|TRBV2|TRBJ2-7|TRBD2|13
CASRGTSDNEQYF
TGTGCCAGCAGAGGGACTAGCGACAACGAGCAGTACTTC
>.|TRBV21-1|TRBJ2-6|.|20
CASSKRFGQGILSGANVLTF
.
>.|TRBV4-2|TRBJ1-3|.|17
CASSLLGTGLSGNTIYF
TGTGCCAGCAGTCTACTCGGGACGGGGCTGTCTGGAAACACCATATATTTT
>.|TRBV2|TRBJ2-7|TRBD2|14
CASSETSGSYEQYF
TGTGCCAGCAGTGAAACTAGCGGGAGCTACGAGCAGTACTTC
>.|TRBV30|TRBJ2-2|.|13
CAWSVYGTGELFF
TGTGCCTGGAGTGTATATGGCACCGGGGAGCTGTTTTTT
>few|TRBV2|TRBJ1-2|.|14
CASSVEGKGYGYTF
TGTGCCAGCAGTGTAGAGGGGAAAGGATATGGCTACACCTTC
>.|TRBV6-6|TRBJ1-1|TRBD1|13
CASSKDRATEAFF
TGTGCCAGCAGCAAGGACAGGGCGACTGAAGCTTTCTTT
>.|TRBV15|TRBJ2-3|.|17
CATRGANGRGGTDTQYF
TGTGCCACCAGGGGGGCTAACGGGAGAGGAGGCACAGATACGCAGTATTTT
>.|TRBV6-1|TRBJ1-5|.|14
CASSEVLGNQPQHF
TGTGCCAGCAGTGAGGTCTTGGGGAATCAGCCCCAGCATTTT
>.|TRBV28|TRBJ2-5|.|13
CASAKQGQETQYF
TGTGCCAGCGCCAAACAGGGACAAGAGACCCAGTACTTC
>.|TRBV7-9|TRBJ2-7|.|15
CASSRTAFLSYEQYF
TGTGCCAGCAGCCGAACAGCCTTTCTGTCCTACGAGCAGTACTTC
>once|TRBV27|TRBJ2-7|TRBD2|14
CASSLKAGVHEQYF
TGTGCCAGCAGTTTAAAAGCGGGGGTCCACGAGCAGTACTTC
>.|TRBV11-2|TRBJ2-7|.|16
CASSFSASEGAYEQYF
TGTGCCAGCAGCTTCTCAGCCTCGGAGGGGGCTTACGAGCAGTACTTC
>.|TRBV28|TRBJ1-5|TRBD1|14
CASRSDREGGPQHF
TGTGCCAGCAGGTCTGACAGGGAAGGGGGACCCCAGCATTTT
>few|TRBV10-2|TRBJ1-4|.|17
CASSESPIRQPNEKLFF
TGCGCCAGCAGTGAGTCGCCGATAAGACAGCCTAATGAAAAACTGTTTTTT
>.|TRBV15|TRBJ2-7|TRBD1|14
CATSRADRGHEQYF
TGTGCCACCAGCAGAGCGGACAGGGGCCACGAGCAGTACTTC
>.|TRBV7-9|TRBJ2-7|.|13
CASSKPDFYEQYF
TGTGCCAGCAGCAAACCGGATTTCTACGAGCAGTACTTC
>.|TRBV7-9|TRBJ2-5|.|13
CASSPGDQETQYF
TGTGCCAGCAGCCCTGGCGATCAAGAGACCCAGTACTTC
>.|TRBV7-9|TRBJ1-3|.|16
CASSPSEGAFGNTIYF
TGTGCCAGCAGCCCTAGCGAGGGTGCGTTTGGAAACACCATATATTTT
>few|TRBV7-3|TRBJ2-3|.|14
CASSPGLQADTQYF
TGTGCCAGCAGCCCGGGACTTCAAGCAGATACGCAGTATTTT
>.|TRBV25-1|TRBJ2-3|.|15
CASSGPGGLTDTQYF
TGTGCCAGCAGCGGGCCCGGTGGGCTGACAGATACGCAGTATTTT
>.|TRBV19|TRBJ1-5|.|17
CASSIGPGPRSGQPQHF
TGTGCCAGTAGTATCGGTCCGGGCCCCAGGAGCGGACAGCCCCAGCATTTT
>.|TRBV19|TRBJ2-1|TRBD1|13
CASSTRQGDLQFF
TGTGCCAGTAGTACAAGACAGGGGGATTTACAGTTCTTC
>.|TRBV27|TRBJ2-1|TRBD2|14
CASSLSAGAGEQFF
TGTGCCAGCAGTTTATCGGCGGGAGCGGGTGAGCAGTTCTTC
>once|TRBV7-9|TRBJ2-5|.|12
CATQGGGETQYF
TGTGCCACCCAGGGGGGAGGGGAGACCCAGTACTTC
>few|TRBV19|TRBJ2-1|TRBD1|12
CASQGVANEQFF
TGTGCCAGTCAGGGGGTGGCCAATGAGCAGTTCTTC
>.|TRBV19|TRBJ1-2|.|13
CASSPDGSYGYTF
TGTGCCAGTAGTCCCGACGGTAGCTATGGCTACACCTTC
>few|TRBV7-9|TRBJ1-4|.|15
CASSTAGRLREKLFF
TGTGCCAGCAGCACCGCAGGGAGGTTGCGGGAAAAACTGTTTTTT
>.|TRBV30|TRBJ2-2|.|14
CAWRVLGRTGELFF
TGTGCCTGGAGAGTATTGGGTCGGACCGGGGAGCTGTTTTTT
>.|TRBV12-5|TRBJ2-3|.|17
CASGLDALRAVPDTQYF
TGTGCTAGTGGTTTGGACGCCCTCCGAGCGGTTCCAGATACGCAGTATTTT
>.|TRBV28|TRBJ2-5|TRBD2|15
CASSHGGRLQETQYF
TGTGCCAGCAGTCATGGCGGGAGGCTCCAGGAGACCCAGTACTTC
>.|TRBV15|TRBJ1-1|.|12
CATSSYKFEAFF
TGTGCCACCAGCAGTTACAAGTTTGAAGCTTTCTTT
>.|TRBV30|TRBJ2-5|TRBD1|14
CAWSTRGPVETQYF
TGTGCCTGGAGTACCAGGGGGCCAGTTGAGACCCAGTACTTC
>.|TRBV28|TRBJ1-2|.|12
CASSLRSYGYTF
TGTGCCAGCAGTTTGCGGTCATATGGCTACACCTTC
>.|TRBV18|TRBJ1-1|.|12
CASSLGNTEAFF
TGTGCCAGCTCACTGGGGAACACTGAAGCTTTCTTT
>.|TRBV7-9|TRBJ2-5|.|14
CASSPRTSQETQYF
TGTGCCAGCAGCCCCCGCACTAGCCAAGAGACCCAGTACTTC
>few|TRBV10-1|TRBJ2-1|.|11
CASSDYNEQFF
TGCGCCAGCTCAGACTACAATGAGCAGTTCTTC
>.|TRBV5-4|TRBJ1-1|.|15
CASSPGGAGNTEAFF
TGTGCCAGCAGCCCCGGGGGAGCAGGGAACACTGAAGCTTTCTTT
>.|TRBV19|TRBJ1-2|TRBD1|14
CASSMDRGLNGYTF
TGTGCCAGTAGTATGGACAGGGGGCTGAATGGCTACACCTTC
>.|TRBV11-2|TRBJ2-7|.|14
CASSLEPLAYEQYF
TGTGCCAGCAGCTTAGAACCGTTGGCGTACGAGCAGTACTTC
>.|TRBV6-5|TRBJ1-2|.|15
CASSPRYFGYSGYTF
TGTGCCAGCAGCCCCCGGTATTTTGGGTACTCTGGCTACACCTTC
>once|TRBV27|TRBJ2-4|.|14
CASSSPGAFDIQYF
TGTGCCAGCAGTTCCCCGGGGGCTTTTGACATTCAGTACTTC
>few|TRBV7-9|TRBJ2-3|.|15
CASSFYAKNTDTQYF
TGTGCCAGCAGCTTCTATGCGAAAAACACAGATACGCAGTATTTT
>once|TRBV6-6|TRBJ2-5|TRBD2|13
CASREGTIETQYF
TGTGCCAGCAGAGAGGGGACTATAGAGACCCAGTACTTC
>.|TRBV7-8|TRBJ2-1|TRBD2|16
CASSLYPSGSYNEQFF
TGTGCCAGCAGCTTATATCCAAGCGGGAGTTACAATGAGCAGTTCTTC
>few|TRBV27|TRBJ2-7|TRBD2|15
CASSPRLAGVYEQYF
TGTGCCAGCAGTCCTCGACTAGCGGGAGTCTACGAGCAGTACTTC
>.|TRBV29-1|TRBJ2-6|.|13
CSVFDSGANVLTF
TGCAGCGTTTTTGACTCTGGGGCCAACGTCCTGACTTTC
>.|TRBV4-1|TRBJ2-1|.|12
CASSPGQIEQFF
TGCGCCAGCAGCCCCGGACAGATTGAGCAGTTCTTC
>.|TRBV6-1|TRBJ2-7|TRBD1|15
CASTAPGTGLHEQYF
TGTGCCAGCACAGCGCCCGGGACAGGGCTCCACGAGCAGTACTTC
>.|TRBV7-9|TRBJ1-6|.|14
CASSPSAGNSPLHF
TGTGCCAGCAGCCCGAGCGCAGGAAACTCACCCCTCCACTTT
>.|TRBV9|TRBJ1-6|TRBD1|15
CASSAQTGVNSPLHF
TGTGCCAGCAGCGCACAGACAGGGGTAAATTCACCCCTCCACTTT
>.|TRBV6-5|TRBJ2-3|.|14
CASSPRGVTDTQYF
TGTGCCAGCAGCCCGAGAGGCGTAACAGATACGCAGTATTTT